Here is one T cell receptor beta chain with its context. Its specificity is unknown. The data derive from a study of CD8 T cells in Susac syndrome. The study, taken as a whole, reports: It was acknowledged by the study that relatively few individuals were included in its TCR sequencing and HLA analysis.

Sequencing of TCR beta covered CD8+ and CD4+ T cells obtained from blood. Both CD4+ and CD8+ T cells were negatively isolated, and TEMRA cells underwent FACS enrichment. RNA amounts of roughly 0.45 to 1 ug underwent reverse transcription with random hexamers. MiXCR, run by TCRdb on the immunoSEQ multiplex PCR reads, gives a single entry per CDR3 protein. The repertoire holds 150,000 to 200,000 distinct CDR3 sequences, with roughly nine tenths as singletons. Germline V gene data show CDR1 as SNHLY and CDR2 as FYNNEI. V shed 5 bases and J shed 12 bases, with 4 bases lying between them. CDR3 length: 8 residues.

The sequenced sample consisted of CD4+ T cells from PBMCs. This clonotype was obtained from a human donor in good health. This sequence joins TRBV2 and TRBJ1-2; D is ambiguous. The CDR3 region has the DNA TGTGCCAGCAGTCAAGACACCTTC. Amino acids: CASSQDTF.